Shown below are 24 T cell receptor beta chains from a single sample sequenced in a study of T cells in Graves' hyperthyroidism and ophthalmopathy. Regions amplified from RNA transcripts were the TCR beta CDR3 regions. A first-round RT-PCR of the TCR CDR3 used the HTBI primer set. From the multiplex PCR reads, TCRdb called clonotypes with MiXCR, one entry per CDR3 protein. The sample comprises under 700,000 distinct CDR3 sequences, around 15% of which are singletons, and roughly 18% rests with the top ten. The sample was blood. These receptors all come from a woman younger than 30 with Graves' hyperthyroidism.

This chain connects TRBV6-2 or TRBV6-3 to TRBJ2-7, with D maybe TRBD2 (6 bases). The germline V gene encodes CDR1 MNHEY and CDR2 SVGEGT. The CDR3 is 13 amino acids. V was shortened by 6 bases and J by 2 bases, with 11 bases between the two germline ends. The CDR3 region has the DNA TGTGCCAGCAGGATAGGACTAACCTACGAGCAGTACTTC. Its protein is CASRIGLTYEQYF.

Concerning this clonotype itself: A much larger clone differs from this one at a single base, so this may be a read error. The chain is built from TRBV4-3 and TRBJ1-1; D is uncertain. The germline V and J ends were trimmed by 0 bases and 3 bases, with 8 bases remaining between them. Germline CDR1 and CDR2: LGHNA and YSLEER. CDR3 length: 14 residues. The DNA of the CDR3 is TGCGCCAGCAGCCAAGAATGGGGTGACACTGAAGCTTTCTTT. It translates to CASSQEWGDTEAFF.

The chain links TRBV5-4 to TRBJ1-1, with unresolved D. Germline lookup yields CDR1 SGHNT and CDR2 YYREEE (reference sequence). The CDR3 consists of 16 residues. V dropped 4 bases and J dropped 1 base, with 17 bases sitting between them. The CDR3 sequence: CASSPEVGGKNTEAFF. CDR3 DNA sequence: TGTGCCAGCAGCCCGGAGGTGGGTGGGAAGAACACTGAAGCTTTCTTT.

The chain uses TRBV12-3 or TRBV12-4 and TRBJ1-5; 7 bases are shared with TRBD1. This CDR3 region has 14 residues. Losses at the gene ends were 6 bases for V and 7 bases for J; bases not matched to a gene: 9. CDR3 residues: CASSSTGQEQPQHF. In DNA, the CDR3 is TGTGCCAGCAGCTCGACAGGGCAGGAGCAGCCCCAGCATTTT.

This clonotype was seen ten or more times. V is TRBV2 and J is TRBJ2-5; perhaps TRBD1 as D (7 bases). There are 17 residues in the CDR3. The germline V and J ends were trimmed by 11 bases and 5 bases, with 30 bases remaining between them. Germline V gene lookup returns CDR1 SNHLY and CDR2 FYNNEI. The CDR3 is CAASSGGGPGYVETQYF. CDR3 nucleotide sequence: TGTGCCGCCAGCAGCGGAGGGGGCCCCGGTTATGTGGAGACCCAGTACTTC. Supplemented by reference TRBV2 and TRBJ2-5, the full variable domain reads EPEVTQTPSHQVTQMGQEVILRCVPISNHLYFYWYRQILGQKVEFLVSFYNNEISEKSEIFDDQFSVERPDGSNFTLKIRSTKLEDSAMYFCAASSGGGPGYVETQYFGPGTRLLVL.

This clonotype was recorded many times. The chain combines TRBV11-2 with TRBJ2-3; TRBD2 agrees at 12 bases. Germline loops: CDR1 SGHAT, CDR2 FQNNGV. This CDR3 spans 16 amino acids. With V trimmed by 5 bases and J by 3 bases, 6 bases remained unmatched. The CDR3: CASSVTSGRGTDTQYF. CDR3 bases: TGTGCCAGCAGCGTGACTAGCGGGAGAGGAACAGATACGCAGTATTTT.

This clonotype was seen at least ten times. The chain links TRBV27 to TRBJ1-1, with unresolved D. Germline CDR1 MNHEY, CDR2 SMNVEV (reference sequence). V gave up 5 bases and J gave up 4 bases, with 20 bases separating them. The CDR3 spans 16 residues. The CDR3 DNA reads TGTGCCAGCAGTCCTCGACTCCCAGCTCTGGGCACTGAAGCTTTCTTT. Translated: CASSPRLPALGTEAFF.

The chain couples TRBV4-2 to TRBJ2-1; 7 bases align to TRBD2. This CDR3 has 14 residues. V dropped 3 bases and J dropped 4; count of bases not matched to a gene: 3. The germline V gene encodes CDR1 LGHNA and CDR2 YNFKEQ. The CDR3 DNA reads TGTGCCAGCAGCCATGAGGGAGGGTACAATGAGCAGTTCTTC. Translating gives CASSHEGGYNEQFF.

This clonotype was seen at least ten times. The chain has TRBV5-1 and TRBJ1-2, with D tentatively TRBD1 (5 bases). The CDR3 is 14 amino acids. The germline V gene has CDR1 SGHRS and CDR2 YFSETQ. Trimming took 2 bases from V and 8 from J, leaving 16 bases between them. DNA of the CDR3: TGCGCCAGCAGCTTCTCAGGGACCCTCGAAGGCTACACCTTC. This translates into CASSFSGTLEGYTF.

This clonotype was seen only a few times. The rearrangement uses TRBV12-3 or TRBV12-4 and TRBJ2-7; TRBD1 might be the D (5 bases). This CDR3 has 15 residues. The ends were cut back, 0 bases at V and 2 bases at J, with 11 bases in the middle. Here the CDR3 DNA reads TGTGCCAGCAGTTTAGCAGGGGCCGGAGCCTACGAGCAGTACTTC. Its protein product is CASSLAGAGAYEQYF.

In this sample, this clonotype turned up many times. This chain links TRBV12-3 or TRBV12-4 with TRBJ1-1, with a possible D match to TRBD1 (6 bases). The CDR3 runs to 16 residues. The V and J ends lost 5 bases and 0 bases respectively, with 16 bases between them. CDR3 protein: CASSGRDTGMNTEAFF. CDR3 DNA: TGTGCCAGCAGTGGAAGGGACACAGGGATGAACACTGAAGCTTTCTTT.

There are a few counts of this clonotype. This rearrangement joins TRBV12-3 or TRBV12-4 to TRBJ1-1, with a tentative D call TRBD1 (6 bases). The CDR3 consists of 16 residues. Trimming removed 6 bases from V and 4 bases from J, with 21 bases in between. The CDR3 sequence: CASRLQGMGKSTEAFF. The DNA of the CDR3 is TGTGCCAGCAGGCTTCAGGGGATGGGGAAGAGCACTGAAGCTTTCTTT.

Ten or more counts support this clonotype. The CDR3: CSARRRGSTDTQYF. The CDR3 bases are TGCAGTGCTAGAAGACGGGGGAGCACAGATACGCAGTATTTT. V is TRBV20-1 and J is TRBJ2-3, with D maybe TRBD2 (6 bases). V was shortened by 2 bases and J by 0 bases, with 9 bases between the two germline ends. Germline V gene lookup returns CDR1 DFQATT and CDR2 SNEGSKA (reference sequence). The CDR3 consists of 14 residues.

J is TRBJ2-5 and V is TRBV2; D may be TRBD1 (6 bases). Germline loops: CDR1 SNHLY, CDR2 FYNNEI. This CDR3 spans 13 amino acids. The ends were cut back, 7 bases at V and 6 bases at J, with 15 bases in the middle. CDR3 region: CASIYRVGQTQYF. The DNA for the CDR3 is TGTGCCAGCATCTACAGGGTCGGACAGACCCAGTACTTC.

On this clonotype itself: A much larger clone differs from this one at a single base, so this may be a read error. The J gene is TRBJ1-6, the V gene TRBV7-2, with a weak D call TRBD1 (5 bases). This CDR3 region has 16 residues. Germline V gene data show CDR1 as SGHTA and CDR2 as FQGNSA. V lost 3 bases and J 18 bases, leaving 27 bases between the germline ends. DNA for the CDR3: TGTGCCAGCAGCTTTGGGGGTCGCACAAGAGGATTCTCCCACCACTTT. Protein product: CASSFGGRTRGFSHHF.

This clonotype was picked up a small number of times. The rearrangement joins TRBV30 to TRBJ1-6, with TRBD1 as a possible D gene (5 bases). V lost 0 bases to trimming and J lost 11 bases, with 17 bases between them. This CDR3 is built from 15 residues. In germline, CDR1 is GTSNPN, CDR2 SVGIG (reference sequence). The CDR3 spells CAWSVSPGGEAPLHF. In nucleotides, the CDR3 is TGTGCCTGGAGTGTAAGCCCGGGGGGGGAGGCACCCCTCCACTTT.

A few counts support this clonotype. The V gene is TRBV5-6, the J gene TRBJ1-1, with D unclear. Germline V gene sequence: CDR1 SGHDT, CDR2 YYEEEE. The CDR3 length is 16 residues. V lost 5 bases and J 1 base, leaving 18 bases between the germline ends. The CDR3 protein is CASSLRASLRNTEAFF. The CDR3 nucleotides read TGTGCCAGCAGTTTGCGGGCCAGCCTACGGAACACTGAAGCTTTCTTT.

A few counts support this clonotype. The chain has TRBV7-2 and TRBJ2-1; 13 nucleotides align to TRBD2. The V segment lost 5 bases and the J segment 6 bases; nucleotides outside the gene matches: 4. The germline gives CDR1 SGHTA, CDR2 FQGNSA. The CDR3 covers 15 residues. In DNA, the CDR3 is TGTGCCAGCAGCCCGACTAGCGGGGGGCTCAATGAGCAGTTCTTC. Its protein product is CASSPTSGGLNEQFF.

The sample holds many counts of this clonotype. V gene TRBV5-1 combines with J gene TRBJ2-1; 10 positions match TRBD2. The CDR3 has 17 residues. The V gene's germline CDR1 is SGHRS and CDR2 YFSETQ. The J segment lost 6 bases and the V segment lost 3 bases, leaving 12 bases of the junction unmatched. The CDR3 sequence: CASSWTIAGGFSNEQFF. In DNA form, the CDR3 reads TGCGCCAGCAGCTGGACGATAGCGGGAGGCTTCTCCAATGAGCAGTTCTTC.

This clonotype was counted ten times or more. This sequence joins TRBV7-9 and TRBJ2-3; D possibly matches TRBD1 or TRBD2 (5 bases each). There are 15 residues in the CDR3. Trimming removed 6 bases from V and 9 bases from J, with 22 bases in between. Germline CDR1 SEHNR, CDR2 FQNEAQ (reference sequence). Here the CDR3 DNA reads TGTGCCAGCAGAGTGATGGGGGACCCATTCCAGACGCAGTATTTT. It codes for CASRVMGDPFQTQYF.

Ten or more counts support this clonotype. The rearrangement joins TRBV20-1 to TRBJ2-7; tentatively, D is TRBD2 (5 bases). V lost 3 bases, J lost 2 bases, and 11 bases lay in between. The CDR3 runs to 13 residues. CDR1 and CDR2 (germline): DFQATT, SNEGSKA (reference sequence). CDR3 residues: CSASRDAPYEQYF. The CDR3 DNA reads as TGCAGTGCTAGCCGGGATGCCCCCTACGAGCAGTACTTC.

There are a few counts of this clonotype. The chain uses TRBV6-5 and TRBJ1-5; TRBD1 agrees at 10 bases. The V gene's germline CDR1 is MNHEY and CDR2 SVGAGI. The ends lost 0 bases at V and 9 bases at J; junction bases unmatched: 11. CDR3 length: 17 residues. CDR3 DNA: TGTGCCAGCAGTTACTCGTCCGGGACAGGGGCCCGGGGGCCCCAGCATTTT. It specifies CASSYSSGTGARGPQHF.

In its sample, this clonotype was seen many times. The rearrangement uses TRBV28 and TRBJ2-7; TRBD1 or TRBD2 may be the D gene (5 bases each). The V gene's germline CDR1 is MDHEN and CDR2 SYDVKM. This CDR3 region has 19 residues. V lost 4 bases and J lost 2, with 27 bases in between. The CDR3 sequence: CASSSLPGTEDLRPYEQYF. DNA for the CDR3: TGTGCCAGCAGTTCATTACCCGGGACGGAAGATTTGAGGCCCTACGAGCAGTACTTC.

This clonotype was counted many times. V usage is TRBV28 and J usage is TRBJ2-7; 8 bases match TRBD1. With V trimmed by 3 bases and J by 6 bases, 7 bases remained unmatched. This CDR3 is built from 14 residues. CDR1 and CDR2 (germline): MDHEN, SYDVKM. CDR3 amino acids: CASSFADREGEQYF. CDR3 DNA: TGTGCCAGCAGTTTCGCGGACAGGGAAGGCGAGCAGTACTTC.